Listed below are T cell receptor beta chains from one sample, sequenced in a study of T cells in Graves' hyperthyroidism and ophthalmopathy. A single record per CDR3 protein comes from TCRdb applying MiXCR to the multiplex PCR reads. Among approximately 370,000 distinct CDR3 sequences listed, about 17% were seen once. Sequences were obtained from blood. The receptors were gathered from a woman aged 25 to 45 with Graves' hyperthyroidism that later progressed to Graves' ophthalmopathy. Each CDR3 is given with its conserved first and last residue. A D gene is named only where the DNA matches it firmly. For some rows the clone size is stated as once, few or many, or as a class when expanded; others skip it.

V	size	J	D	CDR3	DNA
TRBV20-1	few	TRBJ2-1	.	CSARDQGKGGQFF	TGCAGTGCTAGAGATCAGGGAAAAGGCGGGCAGTTCTTC
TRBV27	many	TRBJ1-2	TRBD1	CASSIDRGSYGYTF	TGTGCCAGCAGTATTGACAGGGGTTCTTATGGCTACACCTTC
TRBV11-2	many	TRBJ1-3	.	CASSLEFSGNTIYF	TGTGCCAGCAGCTTAGAGTTCTCTGGAAACACCATATATTTT
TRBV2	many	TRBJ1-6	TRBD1	CASAYMGQGGSPLHF	TGTGCCAGCGCGTATATGGGACAGGGGGGTTCACCCCTCCACTTT
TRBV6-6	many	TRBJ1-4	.	CASSYLGSGARPNEKLFF	TGTGCCAGCAGTTACTTGGGATCTGGGGCGAGGCCTAATGAAAAACTGTTTTTT
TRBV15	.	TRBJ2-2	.	CATSRAYREANTGELFF	TGTGCCACCAGCAGAGCTTACAGGGAAGCAAACACCGGGGAGCTGTTTTTT
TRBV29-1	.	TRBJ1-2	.	CSVEETGFAHGYTF	TGCAGCGTTGAAGAGACAGGCTTTGCTCATGGCTACACCTTC
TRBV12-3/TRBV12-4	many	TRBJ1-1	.	CASRKTENTEAFF	TGTGCCAGCAGAAAAACAGAGAACACTGAAGCTTTCTTT
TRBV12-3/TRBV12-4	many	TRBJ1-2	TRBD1	CASSWTGGGYTF	TGTGCCAGCAGCTGGACAGGGGGCGGCTACACCTTC
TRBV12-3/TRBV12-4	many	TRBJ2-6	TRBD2	CASSFLGGEGTDSGANVLTF	TGTGCCAGCAGTTTCCTGGGGGGGGAGGGGACGGACTCTGGGGCCAACGTCCTGACTTTC
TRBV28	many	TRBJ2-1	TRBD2	CASRGSGVYNEQFF	TGTGCCAGCCGGGGGAGCGGGGTCTACAATGAGCAGTTCTTC
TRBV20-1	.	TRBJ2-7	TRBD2	CSVRLAGYSYEQYF	TGCAGTGTGAGACTAGCGGGATACTCCTACGAGCAGTACTTC
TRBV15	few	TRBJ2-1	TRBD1	CATSSRDRVYNEQFF	TGTGCCACCAGCAGCCGGGACAGGGTCTACAATGAGCAGTTCTTC
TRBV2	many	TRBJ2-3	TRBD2	CASREGLAGSTDTQYF	TGTGCCAGCAGGGAGGGACTAGCGGGGTCCACAGATACGCAGTATTTT
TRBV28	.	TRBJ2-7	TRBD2	CASSRMGTSGYEQYF	TGTGCCAGCTCAAGAATGGGGACTAGCGGCTACGAGCAGTACTTC
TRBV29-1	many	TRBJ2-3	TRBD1	CSGLGQNTDTQYF	TGCAGCGGCCTGGGACAGAACACAGATACGCAGTATTTT
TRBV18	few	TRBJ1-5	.	CASSPAGDGQPQHF	TGTGCCAGCTCACCGGCGGGGGACGGTCAGCCCCAGCATTTT
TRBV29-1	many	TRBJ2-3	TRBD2	CSGEAGGQDTQYF	TGCAGCGGTGAAGCGGGGGGCCAGGATACGCAGTATTTT
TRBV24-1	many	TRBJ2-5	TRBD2	CATSGHSSGDYQETQYF	TGTGCCACCAGTGGCCATTCTAGCGGAGATTACCAAGAGACCCAGTACTTC
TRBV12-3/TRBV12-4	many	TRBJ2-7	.	CASSSGAVLQYF	TGTGCCAGCAGCTCTGGCGCGGTTCTTCAGTACTTC
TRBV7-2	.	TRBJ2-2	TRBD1	CASSSTGGGELFF	TGTGCCAGCAGCTCAACAGGGGGCGGGGAGCTGTTTTTT
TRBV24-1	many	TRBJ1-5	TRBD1	CATSPTGQGNQPQHF	TGTGCCACCAGCCCCACCGGACAGGGCAATCAGCCCCAGCATTTT
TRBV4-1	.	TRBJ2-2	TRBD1	CASSQDSTGGTGELFF	TGCGCCAGCAGCCAAGATTCGACAGGGGGCACCGGGGAGCTGTTTTTT
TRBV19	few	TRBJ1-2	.	CASSIDHLFAGPNYGYTF	TGTGCCAGTAGTATAGATCATCTTTTCGCAGGGCCCAACTATGGCTACACCTTC
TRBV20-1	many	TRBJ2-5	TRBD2	CSARGLAGGIQETQYF	TGCAGTGCTAGGGGGCTAGCGGGGGGGATACAAGAGACCCAGTACTTC
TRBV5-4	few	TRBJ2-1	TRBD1	CASSSGGAAYNEQFF	TGTGCCAGCAGCTCAGGGGGCGCTGCCTACAATGAGCAGTTCTTC
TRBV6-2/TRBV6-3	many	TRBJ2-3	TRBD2	CASSPKGLAGGLYPTDTQYF	TGTGCCAGCAGTCCTAAGGGGCTAGCGGGAGGGTTGTACCCCACAGATACGCAGTATTTT
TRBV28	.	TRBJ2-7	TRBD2	CASSLPSGRALYEQYF	TGTGCCAGCAGTTTACCGAGCGGGAGGGCCCTCTACGAGCAGTACTTC
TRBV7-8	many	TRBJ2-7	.	CASSLGYLREREQYF	TGTGCCAGCAGCTTAGGCTATCTACGGGAGAGGGAGCAGTACTTC
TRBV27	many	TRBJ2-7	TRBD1	CASSLTGGGYEQYF	TGTGCCAGCAGTTTAACAGGGGGAGGCTACGAGCAGTACTTC
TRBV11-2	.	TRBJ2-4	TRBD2	CASWSSGDPRGKNIQYF	TGTGCCAGCTGGAGTAGCGGGGACCCCCGAGGCAAAAACATTCAGTACTTC
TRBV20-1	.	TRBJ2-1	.	CSARQGGNEQFF	TGCAGTGCTAGACAGGGGGGCAATGAGCAGTTCTTC
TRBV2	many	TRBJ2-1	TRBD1	CASSRQGSSYNEQFF	TGTGCCAGCAGTCGACAGGGGAGCTCCTACAATGAGCAGTTCTTC
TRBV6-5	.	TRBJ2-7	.	CASSYDTGVREQYF	TGTGCCAGCAGTTACGACACGGGGGTAAGAGAGCAGTACTTC
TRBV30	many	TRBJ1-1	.	CAWSVGRAGYTEAFF	TGTGCCTGGAGTGTAGGGCGGGCAGGTTACACTGAAGCTTTCTTT
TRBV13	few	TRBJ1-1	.	CASSTFPNTEAFF	TGTGCCAGCAGCACTTTTCCGAACACTGAAGCTTTCTTT
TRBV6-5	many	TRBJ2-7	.	CASSYRDISYEQYF	TGTGCCAGCAGTTACCGGGACATAAGCTACGAGCAGTACTTC
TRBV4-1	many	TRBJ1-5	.	CASSQVPELPQHF	TGCGCCAGCAGCCAAGTTCCAGAGCTGCCCCAGCATTTT
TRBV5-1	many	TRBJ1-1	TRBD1	CASSLGLGQGTEAFF	TGCGCCAGCAGCTTGGGCCTGGGACAGGGGACTGAAGCTTTCTTT
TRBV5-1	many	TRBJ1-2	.	CASSLGFNYGYTF	TGCGCCAGCAGCTTGGGTTTTAACTATGGCTACACCTTC
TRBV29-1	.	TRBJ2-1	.	CSVDASDSGQFF	TGCAGCGTTGATGCGTCAGACTCCGGCCAGTTCTTC
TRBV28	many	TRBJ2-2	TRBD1	CASSPGGKSGELFF	TGTGCCAGCAGTCCAGGGGGAAAAAGCGGGGAGCTGTTTTTT
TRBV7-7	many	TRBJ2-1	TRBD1	CASSNGQGTYNEQFF	TGTGCTAGCAGCAACGGACAGGGGACCTACAATGAGCAGTTCTTC
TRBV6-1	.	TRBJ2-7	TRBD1	CASSAGTGALFEQYF	TGTGCCAGCAGTGCGGGGACAGGGGCTCTCTTCGAGCAGTACTTC
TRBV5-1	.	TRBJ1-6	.	CASSQDRDPNNSPLHF	TGCGCCAGCAGCCAAGACCGGGACCCAAATAATTCACCCCTCCACTTT
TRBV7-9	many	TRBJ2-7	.	CAGSAPGAYEQYF	TGTGCCGGCAGTGCGCCAGGAGCCTACGAGCAGTACTTC
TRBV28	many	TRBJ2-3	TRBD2	CASTKAGGPGNTQYF	TGTGCCAGCACAAAAGCGGGAGGGCCGGGAAATACGCAGTATTTT
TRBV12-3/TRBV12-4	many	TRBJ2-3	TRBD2	CASRGDTDTQYF	TGTGCCAGCCGGGGGGACACAGATACGCAGTATTTT
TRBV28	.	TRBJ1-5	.	CASSLPLRQKNQPQHF	TGTGCCAGCAGTTTACCCCTAAGACAGAAGAATCAGCCCCAGCATTTT
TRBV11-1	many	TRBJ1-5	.	CASSLEGGQPQHF	TGTGCCAGCAGCTTGGAGGGGGGTCAGCCCCAGCATTTT
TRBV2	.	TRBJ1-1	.	CASSGGRAVNTEAFF	TGTGCCAGCAGTGGGGGCAGGGCGGTGAACACTGAAGCTTTCTTT
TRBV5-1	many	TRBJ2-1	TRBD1	CASSLFTGGLDEQFF	TGCGCCAGCAGCTTGTTTACAGGGGGCTTAGATGAGCAGTTCTTC
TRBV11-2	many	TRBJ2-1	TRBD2	CASSLYATGTSSYNEQFF	TGTGCCAGCAGCTTATATGCTACCGGGACTAGCTCCTACAATGAGCAGTTCTTC
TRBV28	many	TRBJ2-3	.	CASSPPLPDTQYF	TGTGCCAGCAGCCCACCCCTCCCAGATACGCAGTATTTT
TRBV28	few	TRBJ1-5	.	CASRVEPQPQHF	TGTGCCAGCAGGGTGGAGCCCCAGCCCCAGCATTTT
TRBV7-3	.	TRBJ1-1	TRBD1	CASSQGQGASEAFF	TGTGCCAGCAGCCAGGGACAGGGGGCAAGTGAAGCTTTCTTT
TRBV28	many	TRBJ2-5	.	CASSSGRGGRETQYF	TGTGCCAGCAGTTCCGGGCGGGGAGGAAGAGAGACCCAGTACTTC
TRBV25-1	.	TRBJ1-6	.	CASSEDSSYNSPLHF	TGTGCCAGCAGTGAGGACAGCTCCTATAATTCACCCCTCCACTTT